This T cell receptor beta chain was found in a study of blood T cell repertoires in COVID-19. About the research overall: Sites in the United States, Italy and Spain provided acute and convalescent COVID-19 samples. Nucleic acid was either cDNA or gDNA, and it came from T cells, B-cell-depleted T cells, or PBMCs.

This CDR3 contains 12 residues. V was pared by 6 bases and J by 4 bases, with 4 bases of the junction left unmatched. CDR1 is SQVTM and CDR2 is ANQGSEA in the germline V gene. Assay used: immunoSEQ multiplex PCR; TCRdb lists only in-frame clones, some missing. The sample carries around 170,000 clones, 80% to 90% recorded once. The J gene is TRBJ1-2, the V gene TRBV29-1; 8 positions agree with TRBD1. The sequenced material came from peripheral blood. The receptor was isolated from a man under 40 with active or convalescent COVID-19. The chain's CDR3 is CSVAGQGYGYTF. CDR3 coding DNA: TGCAGCGTCGCCGGACAGGGCTATGGCTACACCTTC. Full variable domain (missing parts from reference TRBV29-1 and TRBJ1-2): SAVISQKPSRDICQRGTSLTIQCQVDSQVTMMFWYRQQPGQSLTLIATANQGSEATYESGFVIDKFPISRPNLTFSTLTVSNMSPEDSSIYLCSVAGQGYGYTFGSGTRLTVV.